The 21 T cell receptor beta chains presented below share a single source sample, sequenced in a study of early T cells in non-severe SARS-CoV-2 infection. TCRdb analysed the 5' RACE reads with MiXCR anew, one entry per CDR3 protein. Of tens of thousands of distinct CDR3 sequences listed, over 4% are singletons. Sequenced material: whole blood. Receptor source: an adult who was a healthcare worker with PCR-confirmed SARS-CoV-2 infection or an uninfected control (not recorded which).

There are many counts of this clonotype. This rearrangement joins TRBV29-1 to TRBJ2-7; weak D call: TRBD2 (5 bases). This CDR3 spans 14 amino acids. The V and J ends lost 1 base and 4 bases respectively, with 14 bases between them. Germline loops: CDR1 SQVTM, CDR2 ANQGSEA. Here the CDR3 DNA reads TGCAGCGTTGAAGCCGCTCCGCCGGGGTACGAGCAGTACTTC. This encodes CSVEAAPPGYEQYF.

This chain joins TRBV12-3 or TRBV12-4 and TRBJ2-4; D perhaps matches TRBD1 (6 bases). V lost 5 bases to trimming and J lost 0 bases, with 14 bases between them. The CDR3 is 16 residues long. The chain's CDR3 is CASSRLDRLAKNIQYF. CDR3 in DNA: TGTGCCAGCAGTCGATTGGACAGACTAGCCAAAAACATTCAGTACTTC.

In this sample, this clonotype turned up a few times. V gene TRBV4-3 combines with J gene TRBJ2-3; 8 bases fit TRBD2. The germline V gene has CDR1 LGHNA and CDR2 YSLEER. This CDR3 comprises 18 residues. V gave up 3 bases and J gave up 5 bases; unmatched junction bases: 16. The chain's CDR3 is CASSQARNSGSGGDTQYF. CDR3 nucleotides: TGCGCCAGCAGCCAGGCCCGAAACAGCGGGAGTGGAGGAGATACGCAGTATTTT.

This clonotype has only a few counts. The chain employs TRBV6-5 and TRBJ1-1; D not resolved. The CDR3 contains 12 residues. Trimming took off 3 bases at V and 6 bases at J, with 8 bases between the two ends. The germline gives CDR1 MNHEY, CDR2 SVGAGI. This CDR3 reads CASSYRSSEAFF. CDR3 nucleotides: TGTGCCAGCAGTTATCGTAGCTCTGAAGCTTTCTTT.

This chain joins TRBV7-3 and TRBJ1-1, with TRBD1 identical over 7 bases. Trimming removed 6 bases from V and 5 bases from J; junction bases left unmatched: 6. Germline CDR1 is SGHTA and CDR2 is FQGTGA. The CDR3 sequence is 13 residues long. CDR3 protein: CASSPAGGTEAFF. The CDR3 nucleotides read TGTGCCAGCAGTCCGGCAGGGGGGACTGAAGCTTTCTTT. Supplemented by reference TRBV7-3 and TRBJ1-1, the full variable domain reads GAGVSQTPSNKVTEKGKYVELRCDPISGHTALYWYRQSLGQGPEFLIYFQGTGAADDSGLPNDRFFAVRPEGSVSTLKIQRTERGDSAVYLCASSPAGGTEAFFGQGTRLTVV.

This clonotype appeared many times. The rearrangement joins TRBV29-1 to TRBJ1-5, with TRBD1 as a possible D gene (5 bases). Between the trimmed V and J ends, which lost 6 bases and 2 bases, there was a span of 11 bases. CDR1 SQVTM and CDR2 ANQGSEA come from the germline V gene. This CDR3 has 13 residues. The CDR3 bases are TGCAGCGTCGGGACTACTGGCAATCAGCCCCAGCATTTT. Protein product: CSVGTTGNQPQHF.

This clonotype was picked up a small number of times. The chain links TRBV7-2 to TRBJ2-1; D call uncertain. CDR1 is SGHTA and CDR2 is FQGNSA in the germline V gene. There are 15 residues in the CDR3. The ends were cut back, 5 bases at V and 0 bases at J, with 11 bases in the middle. The CDR3 DNA sequence: TGTGCCAGCAGCCCCGACCTCCCCTCCTACAATGAGCAGTTCTTC. It yields the protein CASSPDLPSYNEQFF.

The table lists this clonotype with many counts. This chain connects TRBV20-1 to TRBJ2-2; TRBD2 matches at 9 bases. Trimming removed 5 bases from V and 5 bases from J; junction bases left unmatched: 6. The length of the CDR3 is 14 residues. CDR1 and CDR2 from the germline V gene are DFQATT and SNEGSKA (reference sequence). As DNA, the CDR3 is TGCAGTGCTTTTAGCGGGAGCCGAACCGGGGAGCTGTTTTTT. The encoded protein is CSAFSGSRTGELFF.

This clonotype was picked up many times. The chain employs TRBV28 and TRBJ2-5; the D gene is possibly TRBD1 (5 bases). Trimming shortened V by 3 bases and J by 6 bases, and 5 bases separated the two germline ends. The germline V gene has CDR1 MDHEN and CDR2 SYDVKM. The CDR3 spans 11 residues. CDR3 protein: CASSLGQTQYF. As DNA, the CDR3 is TGTGCCAGCAGTTTGGGGCAGACCCAGTACTTC.

V usage is TRBV11-2 and J usage is TRBJ2-2, with unresolved D. The germline CDR1 and CDR2 sequences are SGHAT and FQNNGV. V was cut by 3 bases and J by 3 bases, with 8 bases left in between. The CDR3 spans 14 residues. CDR3 nucleotides: TGTGCCAGCAGCTTGAGCAGCTACACCGGGGAGCTGTTTTTT. Its protein is CASSLSSYTGELFF.

This clonotype was observed many times. The chain has TRBV20-1 and TRBJ2-7; 9 nucleotides line up with TRBD1. With 5 bases clipped from V and 0 bases from J, the junction kept 17 bases outside the gene matches. Germline CDR1 and CDR2: DFQATT and SNEGSKA (reference sequence). This CDR3 region has 18 residues. Written as DNA, the CDR3 is TGCAGTGCTCGGATCCGGGACAGGGCACGCCAAAGCTCCTACGAGCAGTACTTC. Its translation is CSARIRDRARQSSYEQYF.

The V call is TRBV7-8, the J call TRBJ2-6, with TRBD1 matching over 9 bases. Germline V gene data show CDR1 as SGHVS and CDR2 as FQNEAQ. CDR3 length: 19 amino acids. V lost 4 bases to trimming and J lost 4 bases; unmatched junction nucleotides: 14. The CDR3, as DNA: TGTGCCAGCAGCTCGGGACAGGGTAAACTCTGGTCGGGGGCCAACGTCCTGACTTTC. Amino acids: CASSSGQGKLWSGANVLTF. The full variable domain, in which reference TRBV7-8 and TRBJ2-6 provide the parts outside the CDR3, is GAGVSQSPRYKVAKRGQDVALRCDPISGHVSLFWYQQALGQGPEFLTYFQNEAQLDKSGLPSDRFFAERPEGSVSTLKIQRTQQEDSAVYLCASSSGQGKLWSGANVLTFGAGSRLTVL.

The sample holds a few counts of this clonotype. This chain joins TRBV7-9 and TRBJ2-1, with 10 bases that match TRBD2. Trimming removed 4 bases from V and 4 bases from J; junction bases left unmatched: 4. Germline V lookup: CDR1 SEHNR, CDR2 FQNEAQ (reference sequence). This CDR3 region has 15 residues. CDR3 in DNA: TGTGCCAGCAGCTGGACTAGCGGAGTATACAATGAGCAGTTCTTC. This translates into CASSWTSGVYNEQFF.

This clonotype was found many times. The gene calls are TRBV5-4 and TRBJ1-2; no reliable D call. Trimming shortened V by 4 bases and J by 7 bases, and 20 bases separated the two germline ends. The CDR3 covers 15 residues. Germline V lookup: CDR1 SGHNT, CDR2 YYREEE (reference sequence). CDR3 nucleotides: TGTGCCAGCAGCCATCGATCGACCGTTTCCGCTGGCTACACCTTC. Protein sequence: CASSHRSTVSAGYTF. Drawing the rest from reference TRBV5-4 and TRBJ1-2, the complete variable domain is ETGVTQSPTHLIKTRGQQVTLRCSSQSGHNTVSWYQQALGQGPQFIFQYYREEENGRGNFPPRFSGLQFPNYSSELNVNALELDDSALYLCASSHRSTVSAGYTFGSGTRLTVV.

A few counts support this clonotype. For the CDR3, the DNA is TGCAGTGCTAGACCTAGACGGGTACTACCGGAGAGCAATCAGCCCCAGCATTTT. This translates into CSARPRRVLPESNQPQHF. The V and J genes are TRBV20-1 and TRBJ1-5; no definite D call. CDR1 is DFQATT and CDR2 is SNEGSKA in the germline V gene (reference sequence). V lost 2 bases and J lost 1, with 21 bases in between. CDR3 length: 18 amino acids.

In its sample, this clonotype was seen many times. The chain couples TRBV7-9 to TRBJ1-2, with D hard to call. The ends were cut back, 2 bases at V and 3 bases at J, with 4 bases in the middle. The CDR3 runs 12 residues. The germline V gene has CDR1 SEHNR and CDR2 FQNEAQ (reference sequence). CDR3 in amino acids: CASSLLDYGYTF. CDR3 in DNA: TGTGCCAGCAGCTTATTGGACTATGGCTACACCTTC.

In its sample, this clonotype was seen a few times. V and J are TRBV27 and TRBJ2-1, with a weak D call TRBD1 (5 bases). V shed 3 bases and J shed 10 bases, with 10 bases lying between them. Germline values: CDR1 MNHEY, CDR2 SMNVEV (reference sequence). The CDR3 is 12 amino acids. The CDR3 sequence is CASSFGAGEQFF. The CDR3 coding sequence is TGTGCCAGCAGTTTTGGGGCCGGGGAGCAGTTCTTC.

The V call is TRBV10-3, the J call TRBJ1-2; 7 bases map to TRBD1. Germline V gives CDR1 ENHRY, CDR2 SYGVKD. The CDR3 is 14 amino acids. Trimming cost V 4 bases and J 3 bases; bases outside gene matches: 5. The CDR3 DNA is TGTGCCATCAGTGGTACCGGGACAGACTATGGCTACACCTTC. Translating it yields CAISGTGTDYGYTF.

This clonotype appeared many times. CDR3 sequence reads: CASSPSVGSSGRISYNEQFF. As DNA, the CDR3 is TGTGCCAGCAGCCCCTCAGTAGGCTCTAGCGGGAGGATCTCCTACAATGAGCAGTTCTTC. The chain is built from TRBV7-9 and TRBJ2-1; 11 positions match TRBD2. V was clipped by 5 bases and J by 0 bases; unmatched bases: 15. CDR1 SEHNR and CDR2 FQNEAQ come from the germline V gene (reference sequence). This CDR3 has 20 amino acids.

This clonotype was recorded many times. The rearrangement links TRBV11-2 to TRBJ2-3, with D unclear. This CDR3 has 15 amino acids. CDR1 and CDR2 (germline): SGHAT, FQNNGV. V was pared by 5 bases and J by 4 bases, with 16 bases between. CDR3 sequence (DNA): TGTGCCAGCAGCACGAGGTTCCGCGGCGCAGATACGCAGTATTTT. It specifies CASSTRFRGADTQYF.

This clonotype was counted at least ten times. This sequence joins TRBV7-3 and TRBJ2-1; 12 bases align to TRBD2. The ends lost 1 base at V and 6 bases at J; junction bases unmatched: 4. CDR3 length: 16 residues. Germline-derived CDR1 and CDR2 are SGHTA and FQGTGA. The CDR3 DNA sequence: TGTGCCAGCAGCTTAAACGCACTAGCGGGAGGCAATGAGCAGTTCTTC. Its protein product is CASSLNALAGGNEQFF.